A single T cell receptor (beta chain) is shown here with its context. This table comes from immunoSEQ multiplex PCR, and its TCRdb copy is limited to in-frame clones, with some not included. The sample consists of over 60,000 clones, about nine tenths of them appearing once. This specimen comes from a study of blood T cell repertoires in COVID-19. Looking at the study overall: The cDNA or gDNA used as material had been derived from T cells, B-cell-depleted T cells, or PBMCs.

This CDR3 has 13 residues. Germline assignment: CDR1 MDHEN and CDR2 SYDVKM. The germline V and J ends were trimmed by 1 base and 4 bases, with 5 bases remaining between them. The sequenced sample was peripheral blood. The origin of this receptor is a man aged 70-80 years with active or convalescent COVID-19. V and J are TRBV28 and TRBJ1-5; D uncertain. The CDR3 nucleotides are TGTGCCAGCAGTTTATTCCTTAATCAGCCCCAGCATTTT. Its protein product is CASSLFLNQPQHF.